The 28 T cell receptor beta chains given below trace back to one sample, sequenced in a study of low-dose radiotherapy and immunotherapy resistance in tumors (dated by TCRdb to between 2020 and 2023). Sequenced using an Illumina HiSeq 2500. Superscript III and a set of TRAV- and TRBV-specific primers were used to synthesize first-strand cDNA, so that both TCRalpha and TCRbeta chains were covered. TCRs were amplified with Phusion for about 18 PCR cycles using a constant-region primer together with the adapter attached to the V primers. TCRdb handled the public reads itself, with Q25 trimming in fastp and clone calling in MiXCR, and kept productive beta chains. Each CDR3 protein gets just one entry, which takes the most common genes and DNA from the rows behind it. In this sample the table shows around 60,000 distinct CDR3 sequences, around 23% of which occur a single time. The top ten clonotypes cover about 7% of the sample.

Interpreted using the paper, the time point label stands for: after trial treatment. According to the study, the label for this sample's treatment or condition signals: LDRT plus nivolumab, ipilimumab, low-dose cyclophosphamide and aspirin (RACIN trial). The sample consisted of PBMCs, taken after low-dose radiotherapy plus immunotherapy. The receptors stem from a male donor with prostate cancer.

This clonotype was counted many times. The V and J genes are TRBV29-1 and TRBJ2-7, with D maybe TRBD1 (6 bases). The V gene's germline CDR1 is SQVTM and CDR2 ANQGSEA. The ends were cut back, 6 bases at V and 5 bases at J, with 14 bases in the middle. The CDR3 is 12 residues long. CDR3 amino acids: CSVTRTVHEQYF. CDR3 DNA: TGCAGCGTAACCAGGACAGTCCACGAGCAGTACTTC.

This clonotype was seen a handful of times. A far larger clone lies a single base away; this is likely a read error. The chain employs TRBV11-2 and TRBJ2-1, with 10 bases matching TRBD1. The germline V gene has CDR1 SGHAT and CDR2 FQNNGV. V was pared by 6 bases and J by 10 bases, with 9 bases of the junction left unmatched. There are 14 residues in the CDR3. The CDR3 nucleotides are TGTGCCAGCAGGTCGGGACAGGGGATCTACGAGCAGTTCTTC. Protein sequence: CASRSGQGIYEQFF.

This clonotype was observed at least ten times. This chain connects TRBV6-6 to TRBJ2-1; D is unresolved. V lost 2 bases and J lost 0, with 8 bases in between. This CDR3 spans 15 amino acids. Germline V lookup: CDR1 MNHNY, CDR2 SVGAGI (reference sequence). The CDR3 DNA reads as TGTGCCAGCAGTTACCGGCTGGACTCCTACAATGAGCAGTTCTTC. Translated, it gives CASSYRLDSYNEQFF.

The sample holds many counts of this clonotype. The rearrangement joins TRBV5-3 to TRBJ2-1, with 9 bases matching TRBD1. TRBV5-3 falls under the ORF class, with uncertain function. V shed 8 bases and J 1 base; nucleotides not matched to a gene: 13. This CDR3 region has 17 residues. The CDR3 DNA sequence: TGTGCCAGCAGGACGACTACCGACAGGGGGTCCTACAATGAGCAGTTCTTC. The encoded protein is CASRTTTDRGSYNEQFF.

This clonotype was seen repeatedly, ten times or more. This chain uses TRBV10-3 with TRBJ2-6, with 9 bases that match TRBD1. This CDR3 has 20 amino acids. V lost 5 bases and J lost 0; bases outside the gene matches: 14. Per germline, CDR1 ENHRY and CDR2 SYGVKD. The CDR3 region is CAISPGTGIVSNSGANVLTF. The CDR3 DNA sequence: TGTGCCATCAGTCCCGGGACAGGGATTGTTTCTAACTCTGGGGCCAACGTCCTGACTTTC.

As to this clonotype: This is likely a read error, given that the CDR3 carries no conserved phenylalanine or tryptophan at its end. This chain connects TRBV6-2 or TRBV6-3 to TRBJ2-3; D is possibly TRBD1 (6 bases). The ends were cut back, 2 bases at V and 8 bases at J, with 20 bases in the middle. CDR3 size: 16 residues. Germline V lookup: CDR1 MNHEY, CDR2 SVGEGT. CDR3 nucleotides: TGTGCCAGCAGTTACAATACCCCACAGGGTCCAGTTACGCAGTATTTA. This translates into CASSYNTPQGPVTQYL.

This clonotype was observed a few times. The chain carries TRBV18 and TRBJ2-1; D is uncertain. The CDR3 extends over 12 amino acids. V gave up 3 bases and J gave up 8 bases, with 8 bases separating them. Germline-derived CDR1 and CDR2 are KGHSH and LQKENI. Here the CDR3 reads CASSPLSDEQFF. The CDR3 nucleotides are TGTGCCAGCTCACCTCTTAGTGATGAGCAGTTCTTC.

This clonotype was counted only a few times. V and J are TRBV12-3 or TRBV12-4 and TRBJ2-7; 14 bases line up with TRBD2. The CDR3 contains 15 residues. J gave up 2 bases and V 7 bases, and 4 bases lay outside the gene matches. The CDR3 DNA reads as TGTGCCAGCACCCCGACTAGCGGGGGGGCCTACGAGCAGTACTTC. Residues: CASTPTSGGAYEQYF.

This clonotype came up many times. The chain carries TRBV29-1 and TRBJ1-1, with 7 bases that match TRBD1. Germline CDR1 is SQVTM and CDR2 is ANQGSEA. The CDR3 has 14 residues. V trimming: 1 base; J trimming: 6 bases; junction bases outside the gene matches: 8. The CDR3 sequence: CSVEGTGKISEAFF. In nucleotides, the CDR3 is TGCAGCGTTGAAGGGACAGGTAAAATTTCTGAAGCTTTCTTT.

This clonotype was counted only a few times. The chain couples TRBV30 to TRBJ1-2; D perhaps matches TRBD1 (6 bases). Germline V gene sequence: CDR1 GTSNPN, CDR2 SVGIG (reference sequence). The CDR3 contains 12 residues. Trimming took off 5 bases at V and 4 bases at J, with 11 bases between the two ends. The CDR3 DNA reads as TGTGCCTGGCAGCAGGGGAGCTATGGCTACACCTTC. This sequence encodes CAWQQGSYGYTF.

This rearrangement joins TRBV12-3 or TRBV12-4 to TRBJ2-3, with TRBD2 matching 8 bases. This CDR3 has 18 amino acids. The V gene end was trimmed by 7 bases and the J gene end by 0 bases; junction bases not matched to a gene: 15. CDR3 residues: CASTLGLASGPSTDTQYF. DNA for the CDR3: TGTGCCAGCACCCTAGGCCTGGCTAGCGGGCCTAGCACAGATACGCAGTATTTT.

Note on this clonotype: This likely stems from a read error, as it lies one base from a far larger clone. The chain couples TRBV6-6 to TRBJ2-1, with D possibly TRBD1 on 6 matching bases. The CDR3 contains 15 residues. Germline V lookup: CDR1 MNHNY, CDR2 SVGAGI (reference sequence). Trimming cost V 1 base and J 10 bases, with 17 bases left between them. In DNA, the CDR3 is TGTGCCAGCAGTTACTTCGGACAGTACTCCTACGAGCAGTTCTTC. Its protein product is CASSYFGQYSYEQFF.

This clonotype was recorded many times. This chain connects TRBV23-1 to TRBJ2-4; 12 bases line up with TRBD1. TRBV23-1 is an ORF, and what it does is uncertain. Germline trimming cut 0 bases from V and 0 bases from J; bases unmatched to any gene: 6. CDR3 length: 19 residues. CDR3 region: CASSQSGQGARRAKNIQYF. In DNA form, the CDR3 reads TGCGCCAGCAGTCAATCGGGACAGGGGGCCCGAAGAGCCAAAAACATTCAGTACTTC.

This clonotype was seen many times. This chain uses TRBV30 with TRBJ1-2, with D possibly being TRBD1 (6 bases). In germline, CDR1 is GTSNPN, CDR2 SVGIG (reference sequence). CDR3 length: 13 residues. Deletions cut 0 bases from V and 3 bases from J, with 8 bases between. As DNA, the CDR3 is TGTGCCTGGAGTGTACAGGGAGACTATGGCTACACCTTC. It codes for CAWSVQGDYGYTF. Based on the CDR3 plus reference TRBV30 and TRBJ1-2, the full variable domain is SQTIHQWPATLVQPVGSPLSLECTVEGTSNPNLYWYRQAAGRGLQLLFYSVGIGQISSEVPQNLSASRPQDRQFILSSKKLLLSDSGFYLCAWSVQGDYGYTFGSGTRLTVV.

This clonotype was recorded many times. The chain carries TRBV19 and TRBJ2-1; TRBD1 might be the D (5 bases). The germline V and J ends were trimmed by 2 bases and 2 bases, with 13 bases remaining between them. Germline CDR1 is LNHDA and CDR2 is SQIVND (reference sequence). The CDR3 sequence is 16 residues long. The CDR3 loop reads CASSILSGFAYNEQFF. The DNA of the CDR3 is TGTGCCAGTAGTATATTATCAGGGTTCGCCTACAATGAGCAGTTCTTC.

This clonotype was seen many times. The chain couples TRBV6-2 or TRBV6-3 to TRBJ1-2; no clear D. This CDR3 is 13 amino acids long. Trimming took 5 bases from V and 2 from J, leaving 9 bases between them. The germline gives CDR1 MNHEY, CDR2 SVGEGT. Here the CDR3 DNA reads TGTGCCAGCAGTCGACTACCGAACTATGGCTACACCTTC. Amino acid sequence: CASSRLPNYGYTF.

This clonotype was counted once. A far larger clone is a single base away, which makes a read error likely. This chain links TRBV23-1 with TRBJ2-7; 10 bases agree with TRBD2. TRBV23-1 is labeled an ORF, and its function is uncertain. V shed 0 bases, J shed 7 bases, and the junction held 12 bases outside the gene matches. The CDR3 is made up of 17 amino acids. The CDR3 sequence is CASSQSKVAGGYNEQYF. The CDR3 DNA sequence: TGCGCCAGCAGTCAATCGAAGGTAGCGGGAGGCTACAATGAGCAGTACTTC.

On this clonotype: The DNA is left out, because the CDR3 cannot be placed on it with certainty; the CDR3 is given as TCRdb lists it. The chain has TRBV11-2 and TRBJ2-2; the listed D gene, TRBD1, was not tested against the DNA. The CDR3 extends over 15 residues, inclusive of both ends. The germline gives CDR1 SGHAT, CDR2 FQNNGV. The CDR3 is CASSPGVNTGELFFF.

This clonotype came up many times. The chain joins TRBV5-5 to TRBJ2-1, with 12 bases identical to TRBD2. CDR1 and CDR2 from the germline V gene are SGHKS and YYEKEE (reference sequence). The CDR3 loop spans 16 amino acids. V was clipped by 1 base and J by 4 bases; unmatched bases: 3. The CDR3, as DNA: TGTGCCAGCAGCTTGCGGCTAGCGGGAGGGTACAATGAGCAGTTCTTC. This translates into CASSLRLAGGYNEQFF.

This clonotype was found many times. This chain links TRBV21-1 with TRBJ1-6; no check of the table's D call, TRBD1, against the DNA was made. TRBV21-1 is a pseudogene. The CDR3 covers 15 residues. Here the CDR3 reads CASSKEGGGDSPLHF. The DNA for the CDR3 is TGTGCCAGCAGCAAAGAAGGAGGGGGCGATTCACCCCTCCACTTT.

V usage is TRBV30 and J usage is TRBJ1-1; D remains ambiguous. This CDR3 contains 13 residues. CDR1 is GTSNPN and CDR2 is SVGIG in the germline V gene (reference sequence). V lost 2 bases and J lost 5, with 12 bases in between. The CDR3 coding sequence is TGTGCCTGGAGTCTGGGCCTTAGAACTGAAGCTTTCTTT. It yields the protein CAWSLGLRTEAFF.

This clonotype was counted many times. In DNA, the CDR3 is TGTGCCAGCAGTTTAGGCGGGCCCGTGGGAGAGACCCAGTACTTC. Translation gives CASSLGGPVGETQYF. The genes are TRBV12-3 or TRBV12-4 and TRBJ2-5; D is possibly TRBD2 (5 bases). There are 15 residues in the CDR3. V gave up 1 base and J gave up 4 bases, with 13 bases separating them.

This clonotype was seen at least ten times. The rearrangement uses TRBV11-1 and TRBJ2-1, with D perhaps matching TRBD1 (5 bases). Germline loops: CDR1 SGHAT, CDR2 FQDESV (reference sequence). The CDR3 totals 18 residues. V lost 0 bases and J 2 bases, leaving 17 bases between the germline ends. CDR3 region: CASSLALSVGRPYNEQFF. As DNA, the CDR3 is TGTGCCAGCAGCTTAGCTTTATCGGTGGGGCGCCCCTACAATGAGCAGTTCTTC.

This clonotype has at least ten counts. The chain recombines TRBV20-1 with TRBJ2-2; D is unclear. Germline V gives CDR1 DFQATT, CDR2 SNEGSKA (reference sequence). Trimming shortened V by 3 bases and J by 1 base, and 6 bases separated the two germline ends. The CDR3 has 13 residues. The DNA of the CDR3 is TGCAGTGCTAGCCTCTGGAACACCGGGGAGCTGTTTTTT. Protein sequence: CSASLWNTGELFF.

The chain combines TRBV3-1 with TRBJ2-7; 7 bases match TRBD2. J gave up 2 bases and V 3 bases, and 4 bases lay outside the gene matches. Per germline, CDR1 LGHDT and CDR2 YNNKEL (reference sequence). The CDR3 consists of 14 residues. CDR3 coding DNA: TGTGCCAGCAGCCACAGCGGGAAGGCCTACGAGCAGTACTTC. Encoded protein: CASSHSGKAYEQYF.

There are many counts of this clonotype. The rearrangement links TRBV11-3 to TRBJ2-1; 7 bases map to TRBD2. V dropped 5 bases and J dropped 6; count of bases not matched to a gene: 13. The CDR3 is 16 residues long. The germline gives CDR1 SGHNT, CDR2 YENEEA. The CDR3 loop reads CASSRGGSGTFNEQFF. CDR3 in DNA: TGTGCCAGCAGCCGTGGGGGGAGCGGGACCTTCAATGAGCAGTTCTTC.

In this sample, this clonotype turned up many times. A read error may account for a junction end that differs from germline. The chain employs TRBV5-3 and TRBJ2-1; 10 bases are a match to TRBD1. TRBV5-3 is designated an ORF whose function remains uncertain. The CDR3 is 16 amino acids. The CDR3 coding sequence is TGTGCCAGCAGCTCACTCACCGGGACAGGGGACAATGAGCAGTTCTTC. Protein product: CASSSLTGTGDNEQFF.

This clonotype was observed many times. For the CDR3, the DNA is TGTGCCAGCAGCCACCGAGGAGCGGGTGGAGAGACCCAGTACTTC. It translates to CASSHRGAGGETQYF. The V call is TRBV14, the J call TRBJ2-5; weak D call: TRBD2 (6 bases). The CDR3 has 15 amino acids. CDR1 SGHDN and CDR2 FVKESK come from the germline V gene. Between the trimmed V and J ends, which lost 3 bases and 4 bases, there was a span of 15 bases.